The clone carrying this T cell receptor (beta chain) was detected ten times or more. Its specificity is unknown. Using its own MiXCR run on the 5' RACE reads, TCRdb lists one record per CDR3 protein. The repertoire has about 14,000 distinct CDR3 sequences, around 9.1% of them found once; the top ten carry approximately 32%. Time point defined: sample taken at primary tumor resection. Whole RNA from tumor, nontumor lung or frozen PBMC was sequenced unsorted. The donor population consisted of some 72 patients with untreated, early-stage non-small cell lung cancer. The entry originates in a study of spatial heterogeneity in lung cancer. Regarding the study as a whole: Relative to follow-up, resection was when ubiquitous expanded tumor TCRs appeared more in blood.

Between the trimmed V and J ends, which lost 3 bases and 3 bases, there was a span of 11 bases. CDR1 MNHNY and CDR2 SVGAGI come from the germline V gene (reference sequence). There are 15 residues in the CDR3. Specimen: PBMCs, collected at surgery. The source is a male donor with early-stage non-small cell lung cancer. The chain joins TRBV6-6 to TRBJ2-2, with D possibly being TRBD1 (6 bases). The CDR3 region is CASSYRGGYTGELFF. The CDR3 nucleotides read TGTGCCAGCAGTTATCGAGGGGGATACACCGGGGAGCTGTTTTTT.